This T cell receptor (beta chain) stems from a study of regulatory T cells in long-lasting Graves disease. This CDR3 contains 15 residues. Germline values: CDR1 MNHNS, CDR2 SASEGT. Trimming cost V 6 bases and J 3 bases, with 18 bases left between them. Study-wide points: Persistent cases favored TRBV28, TRBJ1-2 and TRBJ2-5.

In building TCR beta libraries, iRepertoire HTBI primers were used together with Arm-PCR of CDR3 regions. In TCRdb, the multiplex PCR reads were re-called with MiXCR into one record per CDR3 protein. The repertoire has roughly 350,000 distinct CDR3 sequences, roughly a sixth of them found once; the top ten carry roughly 29%. In this sample, this clonotype turned up many times. The target antigen is unknown. Time point reported: newly diagnosed GD, antithyroid drugs for less than 3 months. From RNA extracted from PBMCs, the TCR library was made. Separately, the same data were catalogued under a study of T cells in Graves' hyperthyroidism and ophthalmopathy. From that report: Ophthalmopathy could be told apart from stable hyperthyroidism with a 13 V-J model.

The chain couples TRBV6-1 to TRBJ2-7; D possibly corresponds to TRBD1 (5 bases). The source is a man aged 35-49 years with Graves disease. The material sequenced was peripheral blood mononuclear cells (PBMCs), taken at new diagnosis, from a patient treated with antithyroid drugs. Written as DNA, the CDR3 is TGTGCCAGCAGGAGGTTGGGGCGTCCGGACTACGAGCAGTACTTC. Amino acids: CASRRLGRPDYEQYF.